These 20 T cell receptor beta chains came from one sample sequenced in a study of shared clonotypes between healthy human individuals. Assay used: immunoSEQ multiplex PCR; TCRdb lists only in-frame clones, some missing. Of roughly 450,000 clones listed, 79% are singletons. The sample was PBMCs. The receptors derive from a woman in her thirties or forties in good health. Some clones in this sample may be carry-over from other donors' samples.

The table lists this clone with a count of one. V is TRBV7-2 and J is TRBJ2-3, with no clear D. Trimming took off 3 bases at V and 4 bases at J, with 17 bases between the two ends. Germline V gene lookup returns CDR1 SGHTA and CDR2 FQGNSA. The CDR3 totals 16 residues. The CDR3 DNA sequence: TGTGCCAGCAGCTTTTCCCGCCTGGGGTATTCAGATACGCAGTATTTT. It codes for CASSFSRLGYSDTQYF.

This rearrangement joins TRBV6-5 to TRBJ2-7, with 7 bases fitting TRBD2. V dropped 6 bases and J dropped 0; count of bases not matched to a gene: 8. CDR1 and CDR2 (germline): MNHEY, SVGAGI. CDR3 length equals 15 residues. CDR3 nucleotides: TGTGCCAGCAGCCCCTTCGCGGGAGCCTCCTACGAGCAGTACTTC. It is translated as CASSPFAGASYEQYF.

DNA of the CDR3: TGCGCCAGCAGCCCGGGACCCATCTCTGGAAACACCATATATTTT. This codes for CASSPGPISGNTIYF. This rearrangement joins TRBV10-2 to TRBJ1-3; TRBD1 is a possible D gene (5 bases). Germline CDR1 and CDR2: WSHSY and SAAADI. The V and J ends lost 6 bases and 0 bases respectively, with 12 bases between them. The CDR3 runs 15 residues.

This chain joins TRBV5-6 and TRBJ2-5, with TRBD1 as a possible D gene (5 bases). Germline values: CDR1 SGHDT, CDR2 YYEEEE. V gave up 4 bases and J gave up 2 bases, with 15 bases separating them. The CDR3 has 15 amino acids. Here the CDR3 DNA reads TGTGCCAGCAGCCCCCTGCAAGGGGCGCAAGAGACCCAGTACTTC. Encoded protein: CASSPLQGAQETQYF.

The chain uses TRBV6-1 and TRBJ1-1; TRBD1 aligns across 9 bases. The germline CDR1 and CDR2 sequences are MNHNS and SASEGT. The CDR3 consists of 14 residues. After removal of 7 bases from V and 4 bases from J, the junction contained 7 bases not matched to a gene. CDR3 region: CASTETGGFTEAFF. The CDR3, as DNA: TGTGCCAGCACCGAGACAGGGGGATTCACTGAAGCTTTCTTT.

The J gene is TRBJ2-3, the V gene TRBV27, with 8 bases matching TRBD2. CDR1 is MNHEY and CDR2 is SMNVEV in the germline V gene (reference sequence). V was clipped by 6 bases and J by 7 bases; unmatched bases: 12. The CDR3 loop spans 15 amino acids. CDR3 protein: CASSTLRTSRNTQYF. The CDR3 bases are TGTGCCAGCAGCACTCTTCGGACTAGCAGAAATACGCAGTATTTT.

The chain combines TRBV30 with TRBJ2-2, with D possibly matching TRBD2 (5 bases). CDR3 length equals 13 residues. Trimming stripped 1 base from V and 8 bases from J, with 11 bases between. CDR1 GTSNPN and CDR2 SVGIG come from the germline V gene (reference sequence). The CDR3 coding sequence is TGTGCCTGGAGTGGGTACGGCGGGGGGGAGCTGTTTTTT. It codes for CAWSGYGGGELFF.

The chain is built from TRBV14 and TRBJ2-3, with 12 positions matching TRBD1. CDR1 is SGHDN, CDR2 FVKESK, per germline. Losses at the gene ends were 4 bases for V and 4 bases for J; bases not matched to a gene: 6. The CDR3 is 16 residues long. The CDR3 DNA reads as TGTGCCAGCAGCCGCTGGGACAGGGGGCTTGCAGATACGCAGTATTTT. This sequence encodes CASSRWDRGLADTQYF. Filled out from reference TRBV14 and TRBJ2-3, the complete variable domain reads EAGVTQFPSHSVIEKGQTVTLRCDPISGHDNLYWYRRVMGKEIKFLLHFVKESKQDESGMPNNRFLAERTGGTYSTLKVQPAELEDSGVYFCASSRWDRGLADTQYFGPGTRLTVL.

V and J are TRBV11-2 and TRBJ2-1; D possibly corresponds to TRBD2 (5 bases). V lost 0 bases to trimming and J lost 9 bases, with 9 bases between them. Germline V lookup: CDR1 SGHAT, CDR2 FQNNGV. The CDR3 is 13 residues long. This CDR3 reads CASSLDLGVEQFF. The CDR3 bases are TGTGCCAGCAGCTTAGATCTCGGGGTTGAGCAGTTCTTC.

The CDR3 region has the DNA TGTGCCAGCAGTCGGGCAGGGGGGCACGAGCAGTACTTC. Protein sequence: CASSRAGGHEQYF. The chain combines TRBV5-4 with TRBJ2-7; weak D call: TRBD1 (7 bases). Trimming left V 5 bases short and J 5 bases short, with 14 bases between. Per the germline V gene, CDR1 is SGHNT and CDR2 is YYREEE (reference sequence). The CDR3 spans 13 residues.

This clone was observed once. The chain recombines TRBV6-1 with TRBJ1-1; D call uncertain. The CDR3 has 14 amino acids. V lost 6 bases, J lost 0 bases, and 11 bases lay in between. Germline V gives CDR1 MNHNS, CDR2 SASEGT. The CDR3 bases are TGTGCCAGCAGCTGGACGGAGATGAACACTGAAGCTTTCTTT. It is translated as CASSWTEMNTEAFF.

The chain combines TRBV7-3 with TRBJ2-3; 9 bases agree with TRBD2. Unmatched junction bases numbered 7, after V lost 0 bases and J lost 3 bases. Per germline, CDR1 SGHTA and CDR2 FQGTGA. The CDR3 totals 17 residues. The CDR3 nucleotides are TGTGCCAGCAGCTTAACGAGGCTAGCGGGAAGAACAGATACGCAGTATTTT. It translates to CASSLTRLAGRTDTQYF.

The V call is TRBV5-1, the J call TRBJ2-3; D not certain. This CDR3 spans 15 amino acids. Germline V lookup: CDR1 SGHRS, CDR2 YFSETQ. V was shortened by 0 bases and J by 2 bases, with 10 bases between the two germline ends. The CDR3 here is CASSLANGLTDTQYF. The CDR3 coding sequence is TGCGCCAGCAGCTTGGCTAATGGGCTCACAGATACGCAGTATTTT.

The rearrangement uses TRBV5-1 and TRBJ2-6, with D possibly matching TRBD2 (6 bases). The CDR3 is made up of 15 amino acids. Trimming pared 3 bases from V and 0 bases from J, leaving 7 bases between. Germline CDR1 SGHRS, CDR2 YFSETQ. The CDR3 bases are TGCGCCAGCAGCTGGCGGGGCTCTGGGGCCAACGTCCTGACTTTC. Encoded protein: CASSWRGSGANVLTF. The full variable domain, its missing parts supplied by reference TRBV5-1 and TRBJ2-6, is KAGVTQTPRYLIKTRGQQVTLSCSPISGHRSVSWYQQTPGQGLQFLFEYFSETQRNKGNFPGRFSGRQFSNSRSEMNVSTLELGDSALYLCASSWRGSGANVLTFGAGSRLTVL.

The gene calls are TRBV29-1 and TRBJ2-7; D perhaps matches TRBD2 (5 bases). From germline, CDR1 is SQVTM and CDR2 ANQGSEA. The CDR3 is made up of 13 amino acids. Trimming stripped 6 bases from V and 0 bases from J, with 12 bases between. As DNA, the CDR3 is TGCAGCGTGCACGGGGATAGCTCCTACGAGCAGTACTTC. It translates to CSVHGDSSYEQYF.

This clone was picked up many times. The V call is TRBV7-9, the J call TRBJ2-1, with a possible D match to TRBD1 (6 bases). V lost 8 bases and J lost 3, with 11 bases in between. Per germline, CDR1 SEHNR and CDR2 FQNEAQ (reference sequence). CDR3 size: 13 residues. CDR3 region: CASRSTGYNEQFF. CDR3 in DNA: TGTGCCAGCCGGTCGACAGGCTACAATGAGCAGTTCTTC.

V is TRBV5-1 and J is TRBJ2-5, with 9 bases lining up with TRBD2. V was clipped by 0 bases and J by 2 bases; unmatched bases: 2. CDR1 and CDR2 (germline): SGHRS, YFSETQ. CDR3 length: 15 amino acids. The CDR3 is CASSLGTSDQETQYF. Written as DNA, the CDR3 is TGCGCCAGCAGCTTGGGGACTAGCGATCAAGAGACCCAGTACTTC. The full variable domain, completed using reference TRBV5-1 and TRBJ2-5, is KAGVTQTPRYLIKTRGQQVTLSCSPISGHRSVSWYQQTPGQGLQFLFEYFSETQRNKGNFPGRFSGRQFSNSRSEMNVSTLELGDSALYLCASSLGTSDQETQYFGPGTRLLVL.

This clone was seen a few times. CDR3: CASSLGGGRRLGGYTF. CDR3 bases: TGTGCCAGCAGCTTAGGGGGGGGCAGGCGGCTTGGTGGCTACACCTTC. J is TRBJ1-2 and V is TRBV11-2; the D gene is possibly TRBD1 (6 bases). With 1 base removed from V and 7 bases from J, the gap between germline ends came to 19 bases. The germline V gene has CDR1 SGHAT and CDR2 FQNNGV. The length of the CDR3 is 16 residues.

The V call is TRBV10-2, the J call TRBJ2-2; weak D call: TRBD2 (6 bases). CDR3 length: 19 amino acids. CDR1 WSHSY and CDR2 SAAADI come from the germline V gene. Trimming cost V 7 bases and J 2 bases, with 26 bases left between them. The CDR3 sequence is CASNDPLFGGIVNTGELFF. CDR3 DNA sequence: TGCGCCAGCAATGACCCCCTTTTCGGCGGGATTGTTAACACCGGGGAGCTGTTTTTT.

This chain links TRBV18 with TRBJ2-3, with D perhaps TRBD2 (5 bases). Trimming shortened V by 1 base and J by 8 bases, and 19 bases separated the two germline ends. CDR3 length: 16 amino acids. Germline V lookup: CDR1 KGHSH, CDR2 LQKENI. CDR3 DNA: TGTGCCAGCTCACCACTGGGTAAAGGTGGGAGTGGTACGCAGTATTTT. Protein: CASSPLGKGGSGTQYF.